These 8 T cell receptor beta chains share one sample of origin, sequenced in a study of early T cells in non-severe SARS-CoV-2 infection. TCRdb re-analysed the 5' RACE reads in MiXCR, keeping a single row per CDR3 protein. The sample has more than 35,000 distinct CDR3 sequences, 4.5% to 5.5% seen once. The sequencing sample was made of whole blood. The source of these receptors is an adult who was a healthcare worker with PCR-confirmed SARS-CoV-2 infection or an uninfected control (not recorded which).

This clonotype was seen many times. The J gene is TRBJ1-2, the V gene TRBV12-3 or TRBV12-4; D possibly corresponds to TRBD1 (6 bases). This CDR3 comprises 14 residues. The V end was cut by 3 bases, the J end by 8 bases, with 16 bases between. CDR3 residues: CASSLNPGQEGYTF. The DNA of the CDR3 is TGTGCCAGCAGTTTGAATCCGGGACAAGAGGGCTACACCTTC.

This clonotype has a count of ten or more. The chain has TRBV10-1 and TRBJ1-1; D unresolved. This CDR3 contains 13 residues. V was pared by 5 bases and J by 0 bases, with 7 bases between. CDR1 WNHNN and CDR2 SYGVQD come from the germline V gene (reference sequence). The chain's CDR3 is CASSPDVNTEAFF. DNA for the CDR3: TGCGCCAGCAGTCCCGACGTGAACACTGAAGCTTTCTTT.

This clonotype was observed at least ten times. The chain employs TRBV29-1 and TRBJ2-5, with D unclear. Germline V gene data show CDR1 as SQVTM and CDR2 as ANQGSEA. The length of the CDR3 is 12 residues. Trimming took off 0 bases at V and 5 bases at J, with 7 bases between the two ends. The CDR3 loop reads CSVEDRKETQYF. CDR3 in DNA: TGCAGCGTTGAAGATCGAAAGGAGACCCAGTACTTC.

This clonotype was counted ten times or more. The chain has TRBV7-3 and TRBJ1-1; D ambiguous. The CDR3 runs to 14 residues. Deletions cut 2 bases from V and 1 base from J, with 8 bases between. Germline-derived CDR1 and CDR2 are SGHTA and FQGTGA. The CDR3 spells CASSLSAGNTEAFF. DNA of the CDR3: TGTGCCAGCAGCTTATCAGCGGGGAACACTGAAGCTTTCTTT.

This clonotype was seen at least ten times. The genes are TRBV5-4 and TRBJ2-7, with D possibly matching TRBD1 (6 bases). This CDR3 has 16 residues. The V gene's germline CDR1 is SGHNT and CDR2 YYREEE (reference sequence). V dropped 4 bases and J dropped 6 bases, with 23 bases sitting between them. The CDR3 sequence: CASSPRTGTPIPEQYF. CDR3 bases: TGTGCCAGCAGCCCCAGAACCGGGACACCAATTCCCGAGCAGTACTTC.

This clonotype was recorded many times. V gene TRBV5-1 combines with J gene TRBJ1-1; D gene ambiguous. The CDR3 contains 14 residues. Trimming cost V 4 bases and J 2 bases, with 12 bases left between them. In germline, CDR1 is SGHRS, CDR2 YFSETQ. The CDR3 nucleotides read TGCGCCAGCAGCCCGCAAGGGCTAAACACTGAAGCTTTCTTT. Its translation is CASSPQGLNTEAFF.

The chain has TRBV6-1 and TRBJ2-3; D is possibly TRBD2 (6 bases). The germline CDR1 and CDR2 sequences are MNHNS and SASEGT. The ends were cut back, 6 bases at V and 1 base at J, with 14 bases in the middle. CDR3 length: 15 amino acids. CDR3 sequence: CASSVGGGGTDTQYF. CDR3 bases: TGTGCCAGCAGCGTTGGTGGCGGGGGCACAGATACGCAGTATTTT.

This clonotype was detected many times. The rearrangement uses TRBV12-3 or TRBV12-4 and TRBJ1-5, with D unresolved. CDR3 length: 14 amino acids. V lost 6 bases and J lost 2, with 11 bases in between. CDR3 amino acids: CASSQDYGNQPQHF. In nucleotides, the CDR3 is TGTGCCAGCAGCCAGGATTATGGCAATCAGCCCCAGCATTTT.